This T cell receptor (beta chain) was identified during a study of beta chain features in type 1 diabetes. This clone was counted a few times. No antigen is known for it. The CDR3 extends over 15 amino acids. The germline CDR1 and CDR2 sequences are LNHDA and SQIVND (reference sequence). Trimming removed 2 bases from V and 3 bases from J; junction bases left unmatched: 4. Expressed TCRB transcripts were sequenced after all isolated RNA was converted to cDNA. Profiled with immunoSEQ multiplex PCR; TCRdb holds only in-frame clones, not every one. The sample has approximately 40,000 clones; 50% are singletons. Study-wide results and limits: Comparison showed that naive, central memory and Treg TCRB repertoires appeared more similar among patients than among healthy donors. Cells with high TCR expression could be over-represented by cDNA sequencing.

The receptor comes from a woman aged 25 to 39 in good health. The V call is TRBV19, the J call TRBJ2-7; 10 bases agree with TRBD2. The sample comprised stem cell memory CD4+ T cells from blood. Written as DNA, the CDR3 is TGTGCCAGTAGTATACTCTCTAGCGGGAGCTACGAGCAGTACTTC. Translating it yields CASSILSSGSYEQYF.